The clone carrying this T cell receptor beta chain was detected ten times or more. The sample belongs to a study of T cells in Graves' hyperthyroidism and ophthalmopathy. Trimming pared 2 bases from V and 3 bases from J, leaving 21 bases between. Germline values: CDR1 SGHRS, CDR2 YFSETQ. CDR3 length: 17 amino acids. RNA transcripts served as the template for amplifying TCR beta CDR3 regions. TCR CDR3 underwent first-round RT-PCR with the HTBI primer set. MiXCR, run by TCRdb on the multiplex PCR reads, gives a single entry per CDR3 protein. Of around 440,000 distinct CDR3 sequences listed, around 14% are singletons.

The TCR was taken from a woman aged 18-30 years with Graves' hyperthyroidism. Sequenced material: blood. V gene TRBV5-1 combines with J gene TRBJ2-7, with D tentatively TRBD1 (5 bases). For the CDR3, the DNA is TGCGCCAGCAGCTTCTGGGGCCTGGACAAGAAATACTACGAGCAGTACTTC. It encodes CASSFWGLDKKYYEQYF. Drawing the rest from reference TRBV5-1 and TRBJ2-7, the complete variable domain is KAGVTQTPRYLIKTRGQQVTLSCSPISGHRSVSWYQQTPGQGLQFLFEYFSETQRNKGNFPGRFSGRQFSNSRSEMNVSTLELGDSALYLCASSFWGLDKKYYEQYFGPGTRLTVT.